This T cell receptor beta chain was captured in a study of OX40 agonist ivuxolimab in advanced cancers. Study summary: Partial responses were achieved by three patients, one with hepatocellular carcinoma and two with cutaneous melanoma.

This clone has a single count. The antigen is undetermined. Libraries were prepared by immunoSEQ multiplex PCR; TCRdb keeps only in-frame clonotypes and omits some of them. The sample has tens of thousands of clones, about 86% seen once. This CDR3 is built from 14 residues. CDR1 KGHSH and CDR2 LQKENI come from the germline V gene. With 2 bases clipped from V and 11 bases from J, the junction kept 6 bases outside the gene matches. The study's findings and limits: Partial responders treated at 0.1-3.0 mg/kg exhibited clonal expansion among the lowest measured. The study observed clonal expansion of CD4+ and CD8+ blood T cells by week 6 at 0.1 to 3.0 mg/kg.

The source is an adult with an advanced solid tumor such as melanoma, head and neck, liver or kidney cancer. This chain links TRBV18 with TRBJ2-4, with 10 bases identical to TRBD1. The material sequenced was CD4+ or CD8+ T cells sorted from blood, taken in a trial of the OX40 agonist ivuxolimab. The chain's CDR3 is CASSPARDRGFQYF. The CDR3 region has the DNA TGTGCCAGCTCACCAGCTAGGGACAGGGGATTTCAGTACTTC.